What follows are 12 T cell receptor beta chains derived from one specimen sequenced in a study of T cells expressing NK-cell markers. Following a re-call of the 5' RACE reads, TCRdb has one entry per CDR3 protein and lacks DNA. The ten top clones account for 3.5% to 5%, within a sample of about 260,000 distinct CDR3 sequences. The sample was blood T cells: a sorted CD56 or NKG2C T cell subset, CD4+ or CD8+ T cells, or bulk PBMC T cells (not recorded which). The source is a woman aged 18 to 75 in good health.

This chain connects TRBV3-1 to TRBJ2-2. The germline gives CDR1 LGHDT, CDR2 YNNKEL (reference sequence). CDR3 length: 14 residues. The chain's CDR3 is CASSHQSNTGELFF.

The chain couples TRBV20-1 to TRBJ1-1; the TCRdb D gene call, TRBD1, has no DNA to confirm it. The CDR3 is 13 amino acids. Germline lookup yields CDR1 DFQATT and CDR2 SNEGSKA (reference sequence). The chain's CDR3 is CSATPGQITEAFF.

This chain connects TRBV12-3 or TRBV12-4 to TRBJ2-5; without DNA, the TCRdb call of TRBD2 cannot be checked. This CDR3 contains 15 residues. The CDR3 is CASSLAGLDQETQYF.

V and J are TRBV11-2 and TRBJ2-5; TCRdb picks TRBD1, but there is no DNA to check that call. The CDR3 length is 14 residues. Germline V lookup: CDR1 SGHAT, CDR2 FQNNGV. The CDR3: CASSPAWGGETQYF.

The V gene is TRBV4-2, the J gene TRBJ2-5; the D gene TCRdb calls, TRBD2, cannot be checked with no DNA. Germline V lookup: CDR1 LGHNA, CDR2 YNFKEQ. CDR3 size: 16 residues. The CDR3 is CASSQGIGGTSSHQYF.

Here the CDR3 reads CASSDTPEATQYF. The chain employs TRBV25-1 and TRBJ2-3. Germline CDR1 MGHDK, CDR2 SYGVNS. The CDR3 runs to 13 residues.

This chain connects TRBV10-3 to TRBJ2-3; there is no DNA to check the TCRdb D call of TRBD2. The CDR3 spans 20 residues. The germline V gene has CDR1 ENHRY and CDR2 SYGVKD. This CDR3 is CAIKSDGTSGVPLGTDTQYF.

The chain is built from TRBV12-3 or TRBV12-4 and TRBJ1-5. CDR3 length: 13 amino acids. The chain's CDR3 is CASSFSGNQPQHF.

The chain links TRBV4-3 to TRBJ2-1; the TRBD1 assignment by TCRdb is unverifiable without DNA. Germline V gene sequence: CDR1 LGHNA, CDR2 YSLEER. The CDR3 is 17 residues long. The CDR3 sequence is CASSPTGGAGSYNEQFF.

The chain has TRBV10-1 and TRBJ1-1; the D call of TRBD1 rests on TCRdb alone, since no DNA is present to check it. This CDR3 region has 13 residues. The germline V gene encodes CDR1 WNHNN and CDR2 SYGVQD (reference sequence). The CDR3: CASSDHRGPEAFF.

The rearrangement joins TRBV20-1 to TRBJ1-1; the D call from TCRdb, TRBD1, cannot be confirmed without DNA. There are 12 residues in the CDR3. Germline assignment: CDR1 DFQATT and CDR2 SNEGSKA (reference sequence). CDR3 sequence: CSAPRGNTEAFF.

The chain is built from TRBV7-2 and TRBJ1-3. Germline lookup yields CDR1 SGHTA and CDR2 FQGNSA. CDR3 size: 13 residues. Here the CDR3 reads CASTSDSGNTIYF.